The 27 T cell receptor beta chains reported below all come from one sample, sequenced in a study of blood T cells in healthy people across ages. A second 7 to 11 cycle PCR used barcoded and J-beta primers. From the 5' RACE reads, TCRdb called clonotypes with MiXCR, one entry per CDR3 protein. The sample holds under 750,000 distinct CDR3 sequences, roughly 48% seen once. Input material: blood. The receptor source for this set is an older man in good health.

J is TRBJ2-2 and V is TRBV7-2; 7 bases match TRBD2. CDR1 SGHTA and CDR2 FQGNSA come from the germline V gene. With 1 base clipped from V and 6 bases from J, the junction kept 8 bases outside the gene matches. This CDR3 comprises 16 residues. The CDR3 loop reads CASSLDGAGVAGELFF. The CDR3 DNA follows: TGTGCCAGCAGCTTAGATGGTGCGGGAGTCGCCGGGGAGCTGTTTTTT. The full variable domain, in which reference TRBV7-2 and TRBJ2-2 provide the parts outside the CDR3, is GAGVSQSPSNKVTEKGKDVELRCDPISGHTALYWYRQSLGQGLEFLIYFQGNSAPDKSGLPSDRFSAERTGGSVSTLTIQRTQQEDSAVYLCASSLDGAGVAGELFFGEGSRLTVL.

The chain recombines TRBV28 with TRBJ1-4; tentative D call: TRBD1 (6 bases). The CDR3 contains 14 residues. Trimming pared 3 bases from V and 5 bases from J, leaving 10 bases between. CDR1 and CDR2 from the germline V gene are MDHEN and SYDVKM. The CDR3 protein is CASSFPGDNEKLFF. The CDR3 DNA reads TGTGCCAGCAGTTTTCCAGGGGACAATGAAAAACTGTTTTTT. Variable domain in full (rest from reference TRBV28 and TRBJ1-4): DVKVTQSSRYLVKRTGEKVFLECVQDMDHENMFWYRQDPGLGLRLIYFSYDVKMKEKGDIPEGYSVSREKKERFSLILESASTNQTSMYLCASSFPGDNEKLFFGSGTQLSVL.

J is TRBJ2-1 and V is TRBV12-3 or TRBV12-4, with 7 bases matching TRBD2. This CDR3 spans 16 amino acids. The trim removed 5 bases at V and 5 bases at J, leaving 12 bases unmatched. CDR3 residues: CASSQALSGPNNEQFF. CDR3 nucleotides: TGTGCCAGCAGTCAGGCGCTTAGCGGGCCAAACAATGAGCAGTTCTTC.

The table lists this clonotype with a few counts. The chain combines TRBV7-9 with TRBJ2-1, with 11 bases lining up with TRBD2. Germline V gives CDR1 SEHNR, CDR2 FQNEAQ (reference sequence). The V and J ends lost 4 bases and 0 bases, in that order; junction bases with no gene match: 8. The CDR3 is 18 amino acids. The DNA for the CDR3 is TGTGCCAGCAGCTCTATGACTAGCGGGGTGAGCTCCTACAATGAGCAGTTCTTC. It is translated as CASSSMTSGVSSYNEQFF.

The CDR3 region is CASSSGQGLRETQYF. CDR3 bases: TGTGCCAGCAGTTCGGGACAGGGGCTAAGGGAGACCCAGTACTTC. The chain employs TRBV28 and TRBJ2-5; TRBD1 agrees at 10 bases. This CDR3 is 15 amino acids long. Germline V gene sequence: CDR1 MDHEN, CDR2 SYDVKM. The trim removed 4 bases at V and 5 bases at J, leaving 7 bases unmatched.

The CDR3 loop reads CASSPGARPHEQFF. DNA for the CDR3: TGCGCCAGCAGCCCGGGGGCCAGGCCCCATGAGCAGTTCTTC. The rearrangement links TRBV5-1 to TRBJ2-1; D may correspond to TRBD1 or TRBD2 (6 bases each). Per germline, CDR1 SGHRS and CDR2 YFSETQ. The V gene lost 4 bases and the J gene lost 8 bases, with 16 bases spanning the gap. The length of the CDR3 is 14 residues.

The J gene is TRBJ2-7, the V gene TRBV5-1; 8 bases map to TRBD1. The CDR3 has 14 amino acids. The junction had 6 bases not matched to a gene; V was cut back by 2 bases and J by 5 bases. Per germline, CDR1 SGHRS and CDR2 YFSETQ. Written as DNA, the CDR3 is TGCGCCAGCAGCTTACAAACAGGGGGAGACGAGCAGTACTTC. Protein: CASSLQTGGDEQYF.

This clonotype has just a few counts. V gene TRBV7-2 combines with J gene TRBJ2-7; either TRBD1 or TRBD2 may supply D (5 bases each). Germline V gives CDR1 SGHTA, CDR2 FQGNSA. The V end was cut by 2 bases, the J end by 3 bases, with 11 bases between. This CDR3 contains 14 residues. Here the CDR3 reads CASSLMGTGYEQYF. For the CDR3, the DNA is TGTGCCAGCAGCTTAATGGGGACGGGCTACGAGCAGTACTTC.

V gene TRBV20-1 combines with J gene TRBJ1-4; a possible D gene is TRBD1 (6 bases). Germline values: CDR1 DFQATT, CDR2 SNEGSKA (reference sequence). This CDR3 has 13 residues. V was clipped by 6 bases and J by 3 bases, with 11 bases between them. In DNA, the CDR3 is TGCAGTGCGCAGGGGAGGCCTAATGAAAAACTGTTTTTT. It translates to CSAQGRPNEKLFF.

This clonotype was detected a few times. The rearrangement links TRBV18 to TRBJ2-6; D possibly uses TRBD1 or TRBD2 (5 bases each). CDR1 is KGHSH, CDR2 LQKENI, per germline. The CDR3 spans 17 residues. The V end lost 1 base, the J end lost 1 base, and 11 bases lay between the germline ends. The CDR3 sequence: CASSPQGRLSGANVLTF. CDR3 DNA: TGTGCCAGCTCACCACAGGGGAGACTTTCTGGGGCCAACGTCCTGACTTTC.

The V and J genes are TRBV6-6 and TRBJ1-5; 9 nucleotides align to TRBD1. V trimming: 10 bases; J trimming: 1 base; junction bases outside the gene matches: 14. The CDR3 extends over 17 amino acids. The germline V gene has CDR1 MNHNY and CDR2 SVGAGI (reference sequence). CDR3 sequence reads: CANSAPGTGLSNQPQHF. In DNA form, the CDR3 reads TGTGCCAACAGCGCTCCCGGGACAGGGCTGAGCAATCAGCCCCAGCATTTT.

The chain is built from TRBV5-1 and TRBJ1-1, with D tentatively TRBD1 (5 bases). The CDR3 has 15 residues. Germline CDR1 SGHRS, CDR2 YFSETQ. The V gene lost 4 bases and the J gene lost 1 base, with 14 bases spanning the gap. Here the CDR3 reads CASSGGASWNTEAFF. DNA for the CDR3: TGCGCCAGCAGCGGCGGGGCTTCCTGGAACACTGAAGCTTTCTTT.

V gene TRBV11-1 combines with J gene TRBJ2-3; 7 bases map to TRBD1. V lost 7 bases, J lost 3 bases, and 7 bases stayed unmatched. This CDR3 spans 14 amino acids. Per the germline V gene, CDR1 is SGHAT and CDR2 is FQDESV (reference sequence). CDR3 bases: TGTGCCAGCATCCATCGACAGGGAACAGATACGCAGTATTTT. Translated: CASIHRQGTDTQYF.

This clonotype was observed a few times. The chain is built from TRBV5-5 and TRBJ2-5, with D maybe TRBD1 (5 bases). V was cut by 4 bases and J by 4 bases, with 17 bases left in between. The CDR3 has 15 residues. Germline values: CDR1 SGHKS, CDR2 YYEKEE (reference sequence). As DNA, the CDR3 is TGTGCCAGCAGCCGACTTGACAGTGATCTAGAGACCCAGTACTTC. Protein: CASSRLDSDLETQYF.

In this sample, this clonotype turned up a few times. This sequence joins TRBV7-9 and TRBJ2-3; D is undetermined. The V end lost 4 bases, the J end lost 0 bases, and 8 bases lay between the germline ends. This CDR3 is built from 14 residues. The germline V gene encodes CDR1 SEHNR and CDR2 FQNEAQ (reference sequence). The CDR3 DNA follows: TGTGCCAGCAGCTCGGACCTTAGCACAGATACGCAGTATTTT. It codes for CASSSDLSTDTQYF.

The chain uses TRBV7-2 and TRBJ2-1; possibly TRBD2 for D (6 bases). V lost 1 base to trimming and J lost 8 bases, with 15 bases between them. CDR1 is SGHTA, CDR2 FQGNSA, per germline. This CDR3 region has 15 residues. The DNA of the CDR3 is TGTGCCAGCAGCTTAGAAGGGCGGGATATCGATGAGCAGTTCTTC. This codes for CASSLEGRDIDEQFF.

The sample holds a few counts of this clonotype. The V call is TRBV20-1, the J call TRBJ2-7; a possible D gene is TRBD1 (6 bases). The CDR3 contains 11 residues. CDR1 and CDR2 (germline): DFQATT, SNEGSKA (reference sequence). The V end lost 8 bases, the J end lost 3 bases, and 11 bases lay between the germline ends. The CDR3 bases are TGCAGTTTGGACAGTCGCTACGAGCAGTACTTC. Residues: CSLDSRYEQYF.

The chain uses TRBV2 and TRBJ2-2; D gene unclear. The CDR3 runs 13 residues. V was clipped by 11 bases and J by 6 bases, with 16 bases between them. The germline gives CDR1 SNHLY, CDR2 FYNNEI. CDR3 amino acids: CAAARREPGELFF. CDR3 sequence (DNA): TGTGCCGCAGCAAGGAGAGAGCCCGGGGAGCTGTTTTTT.

At least ten counts were recorded for this clonotype. The rearrangement joins TRBV6-6 to TRBJ2-7, with TRBD2 identical over 16 bases. CDR1 and CDR2 (germline): MNHNY, SVGAGI (reference sequence). The CDR3 totals 17 residues. V gave up 6 bases and J gave up 3 bases; unmatched junction bases: 8. CDR3 residues: CASRPLGLAGGRYEQYF. In nucleotides, the CDR3 is TGTGCCAGCAGACCTCTGGGACTAGCGGGAGGGCGCTACGAGCAGTACTTC.

The V gene is TRBV7-9, the J gene TRBJ1-1, with D possibly being TRBD1 (6 bases). V lost 4 bases and J lost 7, with 13 bases in between. The CDR3 runs to 13 residues. Germline CDR1 is SEHNR and CDR2 is FQNEAQ (reference sequence). The CDR3 sequence is CASSSTGNVEAFF. The DNA of the CDR3 is TGTGCCAGCAGCTCTACAGGGAACGTTGAAGCTTTCTTT.

This clonotype was recorded a few times. The chain carries TRBV7-2 and TRBJ2-7; 15 bases map to TRBD2. The germline V gene encodes CDR1 SGHTA and CDR2 FQGNSA. J lost 4 bases, V lost 1 base, and 5 bases had no gene match. The CDR3 spans 17 residues. The CDR3 nucleotides read TGTGCCAGCAGCTTAGTTGGGACTAGCGGGGGGTTGTACGAGCAGTACTTC. It encodes CASSLVGTSGGLYEQYF.

This clonotype was seen only once. V and J are TRBV9 and TRBJ2-6; 8 bases agree with TRBD1. V lost 1 base and J lost 0; bases outside the gene matches: 6. The CDR3 covers 18 residues. CDR1 is SGDLS, CDR2 YYNGEE, per germline. The CDR3 spells CASSVRTGTTSGANVLTF. The CDR3 DNA follows: TGTGCCAGCAGCGTACGGACAGGGACCACCTCTGGGGCCAACGTCCTGACTTTC. The complete variable domain, with remaining parts taken from reference TRBV9 and TRBJ2-6, reads DSGVTQTPKHLITATGQRVTLRCSPRSGDLSVYWYQQSLDQGLQFLIQYYNGEERAKGNILERFSAQQFPDLHSELNLSSLELGDSALYFCASSVRTGTTSGANVLTFGAGSRLTVL.

The J gene is TRBJ2-5, the V gene TRBV24-1; 9 bases align to TRBD1. CDR1 is KGHDR and CDR2 is SFDVKD in the germline V gene. V shed 3 bases and J 5 bases; nucleotides not matched to a gene: 6. The CDR3 sequence is 15 residues long. CDR3 coding DNA: TGTGCCACCAGTGATGCGGACAGGGGCGGCGAGACCCAGTACTTC. Translation gives CATSDADRGGETQYF.

The chain recombines TRBV7-2 with TRBJ1-4; 7 nucleotides line up with TRBD1. This CDR3 has 16 amino acids. The V and J ends lost 5 bases and 5 bases, in that order; junction bases with no gene match: 11. Germline V gene lookup returns CDR1 SGHTA and CDR2 FQGNSA. The CDR3 DNA reads as TGTGCCAGCAGCATCACAGGGGAGGTAGAGAATGAAAAACTGTTTTTT. Translating it yields CASSITGEVENEKLFF. The variable domain in full, completed from reference TRBV7-2 and TRBJ1-4, reads GAGVSQSPSNKVTEKGKDVELRCDPISGHTALYWYRQSLGQGLEFLIYFQGNSAPDKSGLPSDRFSAERTGGSVSTLTIQRTQQEDSAVYLCASSITGEVENEKLFFGSGTQLSVL.

This clonotype was seen repeatedly, ten times or more. Here the CDR3 reads CASSSDRNSPLHF. CDR3 bases: TGTGCCAGCAGCTCCGACCGAAATTCACCCCTCCACTTT. The chain couples TRBV6-5 to TRBJ1-6, with D unresolved. V was pared by 6 bases and J by 7 bases, with 10 bases between. The CDR3 is 13 amino acids. Germline V CDR1 and CDR2: MNHEY, SVGAGI.

There are a few counts of this clonotype. For the CDR3, the DNA is TGCAGTGCTAGCAGGACTAGCGCGGAGACCCAGTACTTC. Translation: CSASRTSAETQYF. The chain links TRBV20-1 to TRBJ2-5, with 9 nucleotides matching TRBD2. There are 13 residues in the CDR3. Unmatched junction bases numbered 4, after V lost 3 bases and J lost 5 bases. CDR1 and CDR2 (germline): DFQATT, SNEGSKA (reference sequence).

The chain couples TRBV7-3 to TRBJ1-1; D is ambiguous. CDR1 is SGHTA, CDR2 FQGTGA, per germline. This CDR3 has 12 amino acids. V lost 3 bases and J lost 9, with 11 bases in between. The CDR3 nucleotides are TGTGCCAGCAGCTTCAACGGGCAGCAAGCTTTCTTT. This codes for CASSFNGQQAFF. Full variable domain (remainder filled in from reference TRBV7-3 and TRBJ1-1): GAGVSQTPSNKVTEKGKYVELRCDPISGHTALYWYRQSLGQGPEFLIYFQGTGAADDSGLPNDRFFAVRPEGSVSTLKIQRTERGDSAVYLCASSFNGQQAFFGQGTRLTVV.